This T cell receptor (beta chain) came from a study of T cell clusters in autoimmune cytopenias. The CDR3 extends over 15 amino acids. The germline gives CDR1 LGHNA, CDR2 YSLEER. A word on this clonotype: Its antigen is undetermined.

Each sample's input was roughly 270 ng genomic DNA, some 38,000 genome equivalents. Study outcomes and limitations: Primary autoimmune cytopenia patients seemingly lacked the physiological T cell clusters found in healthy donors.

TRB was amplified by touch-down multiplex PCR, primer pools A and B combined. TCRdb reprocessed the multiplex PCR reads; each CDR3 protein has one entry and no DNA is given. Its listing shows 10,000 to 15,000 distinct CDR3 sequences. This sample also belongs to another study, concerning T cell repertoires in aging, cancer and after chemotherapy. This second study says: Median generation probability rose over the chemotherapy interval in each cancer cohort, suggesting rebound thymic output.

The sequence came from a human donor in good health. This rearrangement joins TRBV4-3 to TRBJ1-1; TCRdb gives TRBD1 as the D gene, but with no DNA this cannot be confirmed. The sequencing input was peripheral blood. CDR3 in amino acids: CASSQDRTPNTEAFF.